This entry concerns a single T cell receptor beta chain. Its antigen remains unknown. The sample originates from a study of T-cell memory formation after mild COVID-19. Study summary: In these data, TCR clusters were largely donor specific. Study observations and caveats: Most CD4+ clones that shrank were in CM and EM, while CD8+ ones turned up in EMRA.

This CDR3 contains 16 residues. Trimming stripped 0 bases from V and 8 bases from J, with 16 bases between. Germline V gene sequence: CDR1 LGHNA, CDR2 YSLEER. TCRdb itself ran the 5' RACE reads through MiXCR, one entry per CDR3 protein. The sample yields around 300,000 distinct CDR3 sequences, roughly 13% seen once. Sequenced sample: PBMCs or a T cell subset sorted from them (not recorded which). The receptor comes from a man aged 18 to 35 who had mild COVID-19 (a few samples of this study predate the infection). Cell type and time point are not known. The rearrangement uses TRBV4-3 and TRBJ1-4, with D possibly matching TRBD1 (6 bases). The CDR3 sequence is CASSQELSIRGEKLFF. The CDR3 DNA sequence: TGCGCCAGCAGCCAAGAATTGTCAATTAGGGGGGAAAAACTGTTTTTT.